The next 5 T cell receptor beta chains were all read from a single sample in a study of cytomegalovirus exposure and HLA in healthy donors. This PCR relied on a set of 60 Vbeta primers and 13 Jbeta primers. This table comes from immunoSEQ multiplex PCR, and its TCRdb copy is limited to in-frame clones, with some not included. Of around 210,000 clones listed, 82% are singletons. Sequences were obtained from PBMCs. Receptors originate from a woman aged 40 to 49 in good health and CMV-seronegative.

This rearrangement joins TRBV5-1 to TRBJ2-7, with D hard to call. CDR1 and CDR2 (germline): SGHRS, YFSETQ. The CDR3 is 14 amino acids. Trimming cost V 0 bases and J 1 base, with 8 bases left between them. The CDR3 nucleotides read TGCGCCAGCAGCTTGGAGCGCAGATCCTACGAGCAGTACTTC. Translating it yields CASSLERRSYEQYF.

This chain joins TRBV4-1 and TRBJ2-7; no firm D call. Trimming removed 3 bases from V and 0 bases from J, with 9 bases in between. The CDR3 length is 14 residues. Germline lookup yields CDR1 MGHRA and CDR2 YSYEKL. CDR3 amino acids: CASSHPLSSYEQYF. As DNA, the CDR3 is TGCGCCAGCAGCCACCCCCTTAGCTCCTACGAGCAGTACTTC.

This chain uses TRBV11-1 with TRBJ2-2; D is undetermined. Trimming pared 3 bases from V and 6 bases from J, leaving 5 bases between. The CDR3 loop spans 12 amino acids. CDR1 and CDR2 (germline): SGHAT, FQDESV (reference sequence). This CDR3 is CASSFSSGELFF. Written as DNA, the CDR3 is TGTGCCAGCAGCTTTAGCTCCGGGGAGCTGTTTTTT.

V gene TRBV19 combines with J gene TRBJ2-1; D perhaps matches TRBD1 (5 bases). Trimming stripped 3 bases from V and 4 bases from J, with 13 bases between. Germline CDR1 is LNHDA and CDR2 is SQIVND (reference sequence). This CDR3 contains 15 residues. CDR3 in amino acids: CASSMTVQTYNEQFF. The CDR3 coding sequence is TGTGCCAGTAGTATGACAGTCCAAACTTACAATGAGCAGTTCTTC.

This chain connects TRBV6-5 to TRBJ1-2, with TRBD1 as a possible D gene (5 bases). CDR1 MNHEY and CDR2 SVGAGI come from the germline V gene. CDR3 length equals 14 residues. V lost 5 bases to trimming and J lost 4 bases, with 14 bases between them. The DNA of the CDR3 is TGTGCCAGCAGTAGGGACTTTAAGAGCTATGGCTACACCTTC. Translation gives CASSRDFKSYGYTF.